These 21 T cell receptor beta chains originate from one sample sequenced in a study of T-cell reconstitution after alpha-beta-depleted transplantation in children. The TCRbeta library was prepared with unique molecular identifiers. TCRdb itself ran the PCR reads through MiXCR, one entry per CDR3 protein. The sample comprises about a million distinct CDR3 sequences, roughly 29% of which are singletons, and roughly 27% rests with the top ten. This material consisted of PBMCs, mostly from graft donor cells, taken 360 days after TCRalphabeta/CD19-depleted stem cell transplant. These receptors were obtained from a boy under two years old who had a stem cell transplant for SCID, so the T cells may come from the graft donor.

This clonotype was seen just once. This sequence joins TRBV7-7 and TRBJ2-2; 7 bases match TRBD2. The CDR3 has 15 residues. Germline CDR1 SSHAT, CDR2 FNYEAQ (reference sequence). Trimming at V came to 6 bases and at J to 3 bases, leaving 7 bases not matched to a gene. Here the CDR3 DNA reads TGTGCCAGCAGGCCCGGTGGGGGGGACACCGGGGAGCTGTTTTTT. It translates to CASRPGGGDTGELFF.

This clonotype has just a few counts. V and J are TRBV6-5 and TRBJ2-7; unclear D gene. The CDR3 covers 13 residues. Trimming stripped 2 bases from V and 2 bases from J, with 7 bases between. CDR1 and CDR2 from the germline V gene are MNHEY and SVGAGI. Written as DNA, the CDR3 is TGTGCCAGCAGTTACGGGTTGACCTACGAGCAGTACTTC. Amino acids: CASSYGLTYEQYF.

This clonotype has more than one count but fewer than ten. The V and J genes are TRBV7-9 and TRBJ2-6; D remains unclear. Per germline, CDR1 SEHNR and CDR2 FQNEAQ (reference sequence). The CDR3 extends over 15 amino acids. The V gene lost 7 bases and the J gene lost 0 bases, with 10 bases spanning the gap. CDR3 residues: CASNSWGSGANVLTF. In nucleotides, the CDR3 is TGTGCCAGCAACTCATGGGGCTCTGGGGCCAACGTCCTGACTTTC.

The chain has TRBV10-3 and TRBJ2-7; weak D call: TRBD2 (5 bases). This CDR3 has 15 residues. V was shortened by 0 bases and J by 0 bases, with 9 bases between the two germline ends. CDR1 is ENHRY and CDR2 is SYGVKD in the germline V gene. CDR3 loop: CAISESAVYSYEQYF. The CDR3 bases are TGTGCCATCAGTGAGTCAGCGGTTTACTCCTACGAGCAGTACTTC.

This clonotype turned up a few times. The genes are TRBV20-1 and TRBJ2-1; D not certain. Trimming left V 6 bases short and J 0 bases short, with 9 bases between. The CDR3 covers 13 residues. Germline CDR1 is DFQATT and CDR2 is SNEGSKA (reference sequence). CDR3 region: CSAAPFSYNEQFF. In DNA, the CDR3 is TGCAGTGCCGCCCCGTTCTCCTACAATGAGCAGTTCTTC.

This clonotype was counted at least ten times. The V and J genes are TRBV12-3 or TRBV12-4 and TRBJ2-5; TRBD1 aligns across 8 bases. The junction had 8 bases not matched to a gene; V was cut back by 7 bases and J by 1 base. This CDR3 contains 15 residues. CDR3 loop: CASTADRASQETQYF. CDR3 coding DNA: TGTGCCAGCACCGCGGACAGGGCGTCCCAAGAGACCCAGTACTTC.

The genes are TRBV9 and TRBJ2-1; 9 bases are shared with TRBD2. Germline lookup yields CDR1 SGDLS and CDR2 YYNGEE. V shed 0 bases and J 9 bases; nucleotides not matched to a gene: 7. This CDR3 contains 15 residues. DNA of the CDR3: TGTGCCAGCAGCGTAGTACTAGCGGGTGGGGGTGAGCAGTTCTTC. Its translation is CASSVVLAGGGEQFF.

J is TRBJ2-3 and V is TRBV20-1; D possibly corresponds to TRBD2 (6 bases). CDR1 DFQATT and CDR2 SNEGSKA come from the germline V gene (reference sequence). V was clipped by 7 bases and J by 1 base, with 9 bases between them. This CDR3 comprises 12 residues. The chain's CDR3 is CSGREGTDTQYF. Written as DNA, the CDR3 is TGCAGTGGGAGGGAGGGCACAGATACGCAGTATTTT.

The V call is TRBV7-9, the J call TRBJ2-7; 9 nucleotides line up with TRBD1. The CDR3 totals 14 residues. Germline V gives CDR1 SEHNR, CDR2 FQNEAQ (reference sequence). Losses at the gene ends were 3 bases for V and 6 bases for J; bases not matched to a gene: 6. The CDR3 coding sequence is TGTGCCAGCAGCTTCGCCGGGACAGGGACCGAGCAGTACTTC. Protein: CASSFAGTGTEQYF.

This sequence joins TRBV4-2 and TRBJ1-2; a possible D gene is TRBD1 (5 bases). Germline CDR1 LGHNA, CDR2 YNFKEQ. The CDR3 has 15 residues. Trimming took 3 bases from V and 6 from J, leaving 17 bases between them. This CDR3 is CASSHPSERGDGYTF. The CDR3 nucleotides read TGTGCCAGCAGCCACCCAAGCGAACGGGGGGATGGCTACACCTTC.

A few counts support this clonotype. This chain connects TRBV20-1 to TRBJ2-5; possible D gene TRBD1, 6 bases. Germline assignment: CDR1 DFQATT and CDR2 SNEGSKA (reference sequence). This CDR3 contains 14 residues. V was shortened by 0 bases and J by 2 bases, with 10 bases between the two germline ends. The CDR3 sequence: CSARDRQAQETQYF. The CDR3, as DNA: TGCAGTGCTAGAGATCGACAGGCACAAGAGACCCAGTACTTC.

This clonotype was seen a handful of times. CDR3 coding DNA: TGTGCCAGCAGTGATGGGGGGGCCCAAACCTTC. Translation gives CASSDGGAQTF. The V call is TRBV6-5, the J call TRBJ1-2; D is perhaps TRBD1 (6 bases). Germline assignment: CDR1 MNHEY and CDR2 SVGAGI. The CDR3 runs 11 residues. Deletions cut 5 bases from V and 14 bases from J, with 15 bases between.

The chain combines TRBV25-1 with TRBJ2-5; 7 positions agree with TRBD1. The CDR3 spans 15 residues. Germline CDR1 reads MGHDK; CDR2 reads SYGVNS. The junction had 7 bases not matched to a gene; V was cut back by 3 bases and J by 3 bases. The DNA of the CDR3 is TGTGCCAGCAGTGACCCGGGACAGTCGAAAGAGACCCAGTACTTC. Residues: CASSDPGQSKETQYF.

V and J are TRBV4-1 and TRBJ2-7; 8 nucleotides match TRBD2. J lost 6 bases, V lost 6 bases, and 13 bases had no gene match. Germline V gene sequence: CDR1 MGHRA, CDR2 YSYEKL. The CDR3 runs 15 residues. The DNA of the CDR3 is TGCGCCAGCAGTGAATGGCTAGCGGGCTTGGGCGAGCAGTACTTC. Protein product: CASSEWLAGLGEQYF.

CDR3 nucleotide sequence: TGTGCCACCAGCCCGACTAGTGTCAGCTCCTACAATGAGCAGTTCTTC. Protein product: CATSPTSVSSYNEQFF. The chain is built from TRBV15 and TRBJ2-1; D is possibly TRBD2 (6 bases). The CDR3 is 16 residues long. Trimming pared 5 bases from V and 0 bases from J, leaving 14 bases between. Per the germline V gene, CDR1 is LNHNV and CDR2 is YYDKDF (reference sequence).

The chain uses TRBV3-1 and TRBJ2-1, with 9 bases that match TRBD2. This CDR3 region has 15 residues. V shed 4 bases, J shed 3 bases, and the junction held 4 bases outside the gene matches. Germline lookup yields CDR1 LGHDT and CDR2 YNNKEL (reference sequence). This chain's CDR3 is CASSRRGGNYNEQFF. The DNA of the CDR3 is TGTGCCAGCAGCCGGCGGGGGGGAAACTACAATGAGCAGTTCTTC.

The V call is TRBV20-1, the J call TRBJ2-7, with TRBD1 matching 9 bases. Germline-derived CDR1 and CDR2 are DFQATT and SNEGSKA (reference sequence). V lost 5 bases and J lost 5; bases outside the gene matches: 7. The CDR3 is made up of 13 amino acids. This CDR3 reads CSAPRDRANEQYF. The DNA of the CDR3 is TGCAGTGCTCCGCGGGACAGGGCCAACGAGCAGTACTTC.

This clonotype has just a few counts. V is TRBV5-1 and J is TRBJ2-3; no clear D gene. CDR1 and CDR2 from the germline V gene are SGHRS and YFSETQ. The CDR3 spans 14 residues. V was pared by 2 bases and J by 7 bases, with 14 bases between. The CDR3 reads CASSLGPQRNTQYF. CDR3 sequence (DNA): TGCGCCAGCAGCTTAGGACCCCAGAGGAATACGCAGTATTTT.

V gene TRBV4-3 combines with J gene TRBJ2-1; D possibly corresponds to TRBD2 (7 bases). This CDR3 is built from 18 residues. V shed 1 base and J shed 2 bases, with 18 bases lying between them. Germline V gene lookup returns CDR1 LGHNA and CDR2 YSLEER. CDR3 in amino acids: CASSQVEGGPETYNEQFF. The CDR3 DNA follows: TGCGCCAGCAGCCAAGTGGAGGGGGGGCCGGAAACCTACAATGAGCAGTTCTTC.

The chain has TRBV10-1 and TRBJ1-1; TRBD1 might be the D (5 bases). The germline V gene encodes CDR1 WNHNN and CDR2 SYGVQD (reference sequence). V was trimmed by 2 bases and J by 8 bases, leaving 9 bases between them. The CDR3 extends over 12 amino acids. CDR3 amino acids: CASSEAGGEAFF. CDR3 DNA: TGCGCCAGCAGTGAGGCGGGGGGGGAAGCTTTCTTT.

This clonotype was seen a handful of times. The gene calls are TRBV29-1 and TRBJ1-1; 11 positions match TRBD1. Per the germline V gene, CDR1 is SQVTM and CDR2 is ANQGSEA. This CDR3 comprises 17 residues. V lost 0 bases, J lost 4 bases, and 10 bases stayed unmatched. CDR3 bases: TGCAGCGTTGAAGACTTTCGGACAGGGGGCGCCTTCACTGAAGCTTTCTTT. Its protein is CSVEDFRTGGAFTEAFF.